This T cell receptor beta chain was identified during a study of T-cell reconstitution after alpha-beta-depleted transplantation in children. With V trimmed by 8 bases and J by 1 base, 4 bases remained unmatched. This CDR3 comprises 14 residues. The germline V gene encodes CDR1 DFQATT and CDR2 SNEGSKA (reference sequence). Unique molecular identifiers were incorporated into the prepared TCRbeta library. TCRdb recomputed calls from the PCR reads with MiXCR, one row per CDR3 protein. The repertoire holds about 540,000 distinct CDR3 sequences, 18% seen once, with more than 2.5% in the top ten. Here the sequenced sample was PBMCs from the stem cell graft donor, taken from the stem cell graft. The sequence derives from a human donor who donated a stem cell graft to a child with acute lymphoblastic leukemia. The chain joins TRBV20-1 to TRBJ2-3, with TRBD2 identical over 12 bases. The DNA for the CDR3 is TGCAGTTCCAGACTAGCGGGAGGCACAGATACGCAGTATTTT. Translated: CSSRLAGGTDTQYF.